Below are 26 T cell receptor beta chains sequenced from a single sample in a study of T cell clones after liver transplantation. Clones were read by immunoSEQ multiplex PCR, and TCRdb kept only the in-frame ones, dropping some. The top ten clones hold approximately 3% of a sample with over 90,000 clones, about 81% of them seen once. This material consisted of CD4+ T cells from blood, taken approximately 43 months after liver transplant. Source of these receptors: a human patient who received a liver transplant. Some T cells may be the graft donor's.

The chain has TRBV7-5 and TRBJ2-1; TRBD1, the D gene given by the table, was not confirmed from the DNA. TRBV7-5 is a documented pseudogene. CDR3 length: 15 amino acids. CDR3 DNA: TGTGTCAGAAGTATTCCACGAAAAAACAGGGAAGGGCAGTTCTTC. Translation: CVRSIPRKNREGQFF.

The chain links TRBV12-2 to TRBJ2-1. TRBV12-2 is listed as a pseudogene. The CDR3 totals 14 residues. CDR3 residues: CASRFRPENNEQFF. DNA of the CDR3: TGTGCAAGTCGCTTCCGACCGGAAAACAATGAGCAGTTCTTC.

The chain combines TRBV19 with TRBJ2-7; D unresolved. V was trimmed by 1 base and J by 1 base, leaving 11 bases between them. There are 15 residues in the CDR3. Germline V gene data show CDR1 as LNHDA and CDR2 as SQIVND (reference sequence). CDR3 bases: TGTGCCAGTAGTATAGCCCTGCAGCCATCCTACGAGCAGTACTTC. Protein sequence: CASSIALQPSYEQYF.

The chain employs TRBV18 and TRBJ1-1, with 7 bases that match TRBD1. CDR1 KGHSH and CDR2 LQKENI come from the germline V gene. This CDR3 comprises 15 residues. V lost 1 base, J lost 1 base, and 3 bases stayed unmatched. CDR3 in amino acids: CASSPRTGENTEAFF. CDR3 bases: TGTGCCAGCTCACCACGGACAGGAGAGAACACTGAAGCTTTCTTT.

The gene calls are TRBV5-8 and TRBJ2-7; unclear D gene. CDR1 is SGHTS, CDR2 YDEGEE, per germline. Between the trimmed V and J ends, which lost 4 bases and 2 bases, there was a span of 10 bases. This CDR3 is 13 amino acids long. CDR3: CASSTIPTYEQYF. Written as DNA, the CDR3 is TGTGCCAGCAGCACCATCCCGACCTACGAGCAGTACTTC.

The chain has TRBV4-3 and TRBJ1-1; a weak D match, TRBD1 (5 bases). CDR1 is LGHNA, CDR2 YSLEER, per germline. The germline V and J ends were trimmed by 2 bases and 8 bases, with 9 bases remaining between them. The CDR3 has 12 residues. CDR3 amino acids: CASSQYGTEAFF. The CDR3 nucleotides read TGCGCCAGCAGCCAATATGGGACCGAAGCTTTCTTT.

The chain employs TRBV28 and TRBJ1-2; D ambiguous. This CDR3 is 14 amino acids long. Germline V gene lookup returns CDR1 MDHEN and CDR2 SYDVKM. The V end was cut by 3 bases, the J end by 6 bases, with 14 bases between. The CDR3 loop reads CASSLSLGYDGYTF. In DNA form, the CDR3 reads TGTGCCAGCAGTTTGTCCCTCGGGTACGATGGCTACACCTTC.

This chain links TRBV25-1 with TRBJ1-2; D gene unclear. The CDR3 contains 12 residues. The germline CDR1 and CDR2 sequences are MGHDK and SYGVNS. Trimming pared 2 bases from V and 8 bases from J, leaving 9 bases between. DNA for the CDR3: TGTGCCAGCAGTGAAGGGCTGGGGGGCTACACCTTC. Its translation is CASSEGLGGYTF.

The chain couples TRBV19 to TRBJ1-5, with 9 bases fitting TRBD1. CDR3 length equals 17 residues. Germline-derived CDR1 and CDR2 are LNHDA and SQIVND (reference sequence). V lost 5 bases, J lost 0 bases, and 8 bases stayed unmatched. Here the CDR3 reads CASSSTGQGYSNQPQHF. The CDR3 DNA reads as TGTGCCAGTAGTTCCACGGGACAGGGCTATAGCAATCAGCCCCAGCATTTT.

Here the CDR3 reads CASSFSRQGNTGELFF. The CDR3 DNA sequence: TGTGCCAGCAGTTTCTCTCGGCAGGGGAACACCGGGGAGCTGTTTTTT. The V gene is TRBV6-4, the J gene TRBJ2-2; a possible D gene is TRBD1 (5 bases). Looked up from germline, CDR1 is MRHNA and CDR2 is SNTAGT. Trimming left V 5 bases short and J 1 base short, with 14 bases between. This CDR3 contains 16 residues.

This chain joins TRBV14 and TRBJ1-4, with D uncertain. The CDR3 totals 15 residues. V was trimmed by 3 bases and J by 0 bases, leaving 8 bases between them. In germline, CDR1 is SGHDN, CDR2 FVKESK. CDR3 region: CASSHYRTTNEKLFF. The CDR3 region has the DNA TGTGCCAGCAGCCACTATCGTACAACTAATGAAAAACTGTTTTTT. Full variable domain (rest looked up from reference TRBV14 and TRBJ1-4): EAGVTQFPSHSVIEKGQTVTLRCDPISGHDNLYWYRRVMGKEIKFLLHFVKESKQDESGMPNNRFLAERTGGTYSTLKVQPAELEDSGVYFCASSHYRTTNEKLFFGSGTQLSVL.

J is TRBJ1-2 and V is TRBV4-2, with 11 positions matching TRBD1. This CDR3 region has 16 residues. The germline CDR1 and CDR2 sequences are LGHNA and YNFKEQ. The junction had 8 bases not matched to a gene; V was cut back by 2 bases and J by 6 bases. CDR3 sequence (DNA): TGTGCCAGCAGCCAATATATTCCGGACAGGGGGCATGGCTACACCTTC. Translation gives CASSQYIPDRGHGYTF.

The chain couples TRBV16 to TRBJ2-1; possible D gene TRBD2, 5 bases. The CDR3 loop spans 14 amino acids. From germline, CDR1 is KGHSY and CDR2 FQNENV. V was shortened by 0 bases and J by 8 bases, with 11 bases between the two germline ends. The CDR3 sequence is CASSQSLDSDEQFF. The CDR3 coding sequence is TGTGCCAGCAGCCAATCATTGGACTCCGATGAGCAGTTCTTC.

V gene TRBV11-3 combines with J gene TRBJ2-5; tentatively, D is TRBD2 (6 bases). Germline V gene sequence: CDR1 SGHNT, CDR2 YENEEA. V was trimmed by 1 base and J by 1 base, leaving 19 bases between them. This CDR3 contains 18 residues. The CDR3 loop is CASSLGVGTENTQETQYF. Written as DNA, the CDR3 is TGTGCCAGCAGCTTAGGAGTAGGGACTGAAAATACCCAAGAGACCCAGTACTTC.

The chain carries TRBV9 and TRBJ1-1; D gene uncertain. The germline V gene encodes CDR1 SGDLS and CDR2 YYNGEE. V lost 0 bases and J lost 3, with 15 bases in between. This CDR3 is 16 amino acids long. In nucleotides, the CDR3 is TGTGCCAGCAGCGTAGGTAGGGCCCCAACGCACACTGAAGCTTTCTTT. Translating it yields CASSVGRAPTHTEAFF.

The CDR3 DNA sequence: TGTGCCAGCAGGACCACAGGCTACAATGAGCAGTTCTTC. It yields the protein CASRTTGYNEQFF. The genes are TRBV27 and TRBJ2-1; TRBD1 might be the D (5 bases). Trimming took 6 bases from V and 3 from J, leaving 9 bases between them. The CDR3 covers 13 residues. The V gene's germline CDR1 is MNHEY and CDR2 SMNVEV (reference sequence).

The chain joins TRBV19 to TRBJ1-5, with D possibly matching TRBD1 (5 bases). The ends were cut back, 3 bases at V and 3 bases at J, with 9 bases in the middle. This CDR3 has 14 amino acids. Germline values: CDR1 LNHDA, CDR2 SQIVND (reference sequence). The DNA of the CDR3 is TGTGCCAGTAGTATTCGGGACCCCAATCAGCCCCAGCATTTT. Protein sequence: CASSIRDPNQPQHF.

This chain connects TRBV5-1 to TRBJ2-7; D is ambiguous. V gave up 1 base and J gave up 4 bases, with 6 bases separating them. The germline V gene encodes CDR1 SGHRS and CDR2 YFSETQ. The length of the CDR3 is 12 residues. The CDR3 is CASSLNTYEQYF. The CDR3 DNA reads TGCGCCAGCAGCTTGAACACGTACGAGCAGTACTTC.

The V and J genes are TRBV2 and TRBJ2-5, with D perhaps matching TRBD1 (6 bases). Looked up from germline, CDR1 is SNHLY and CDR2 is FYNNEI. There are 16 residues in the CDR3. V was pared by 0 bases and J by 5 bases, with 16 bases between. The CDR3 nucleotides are TGTGCCAGCAGTGAAGCGTCATTGGGGGCCAGGGAGACCCAGTACTTC. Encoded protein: CASSEASLGARETQYF.

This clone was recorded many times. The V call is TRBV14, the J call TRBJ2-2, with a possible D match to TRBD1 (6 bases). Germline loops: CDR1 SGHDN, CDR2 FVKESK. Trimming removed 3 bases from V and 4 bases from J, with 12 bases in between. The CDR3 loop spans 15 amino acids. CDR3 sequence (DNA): TGTGCCAGCAGCCACCAGGGGCAGAGCACCGGGGAGCTGTTTTTT. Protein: CASSHQGQSTGELFF. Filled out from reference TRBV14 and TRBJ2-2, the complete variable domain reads EAGVTQFPSHSVIEKGQTVTLRCDPISGHDNLYWYRRVMGKEIKFLLHFVKESKQDESGMPNNRFLAERTGGTYSTLKVQPAELEDSGVYFCASSHQGQSTGELFFGEGSRLTVL.

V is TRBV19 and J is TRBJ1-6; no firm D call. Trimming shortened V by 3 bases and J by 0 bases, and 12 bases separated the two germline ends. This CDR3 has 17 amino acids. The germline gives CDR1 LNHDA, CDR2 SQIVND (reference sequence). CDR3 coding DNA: TGTGCCAGTAGTATCCCCCGCGGGAGCTCCTATAATTCACCCCTCCACTTT. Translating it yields CASSIPRGSSYNSPLHF. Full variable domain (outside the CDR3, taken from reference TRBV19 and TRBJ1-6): DGGITQSPKYLFRKEGQNVTLSCEQNLNHDAMYWYRQDPGQGLRLIYYSQIVNDFQKGDIAEGYSVSREKKESFPLTVTSAQKNPTAFYLCASSIPRGSSYNSPLHFGNGTRLTVT.

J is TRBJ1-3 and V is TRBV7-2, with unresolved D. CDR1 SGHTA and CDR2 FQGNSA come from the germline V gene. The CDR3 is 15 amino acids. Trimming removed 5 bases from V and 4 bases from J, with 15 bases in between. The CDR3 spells CASSRDSAGGNTIYF. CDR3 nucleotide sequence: TGTGCCAGCAGCCGCGACTCCGCGGGGGGAAACACCATATATTTT.

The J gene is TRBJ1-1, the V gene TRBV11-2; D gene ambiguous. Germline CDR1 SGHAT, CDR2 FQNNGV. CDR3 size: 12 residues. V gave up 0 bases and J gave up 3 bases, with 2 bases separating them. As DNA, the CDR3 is TGTGCCAGCAGCTTAGACCACACTGAAGCTTTCTTT. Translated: CASSLDHTEAFF.

CDR3 loop: CASSDPSGSGNEQFF. In nucleotides, the CDR3 is TGTGCCAGCAGTGACCCCAGCGGGAGTGGTAATGAGCAGTTCTTC. V and J are TRBV25-1 and TRBJ2-1; 8 bases fit TRBD2. The CDR3 totals 15 residues. The V and J ends lost 3 bases and 7 bases, in that order; junction bases with no gene match: 8. CDR1 is MGHDK, CDR2 SYGVNS, per germline.

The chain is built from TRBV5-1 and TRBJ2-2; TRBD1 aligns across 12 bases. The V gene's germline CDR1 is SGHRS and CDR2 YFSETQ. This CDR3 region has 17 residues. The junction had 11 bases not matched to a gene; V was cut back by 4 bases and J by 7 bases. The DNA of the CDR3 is TGCGCCAGCAGCGTGTGGTTGGGACAGGGGGCGAACGGGGAGCTGTTTTTT. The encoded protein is CASSVWLGQGANGELFF.

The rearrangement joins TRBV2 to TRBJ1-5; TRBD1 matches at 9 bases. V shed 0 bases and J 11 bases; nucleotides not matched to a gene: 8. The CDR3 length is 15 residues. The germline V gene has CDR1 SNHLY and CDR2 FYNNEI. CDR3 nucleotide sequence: TGTGCCAGCAGTGAAGCCGACAGGGGGGGTTCGACCCAGCATTTT. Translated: CASSEADRGGSTQHF. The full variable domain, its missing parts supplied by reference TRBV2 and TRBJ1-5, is EPEVTQTPSHQVTQMGQEVILRCVPISNHLYFYWYRQILGQKVEFLVSFYNNEISEKSEIFDDQFSVERPDGSNFTLKIRSTKLEDSAMYFCASSEADRGGSTQHFGDGTRLSIL.